These T cell receptor beta chains were read from a single sample in a study of cytomegalovirus exposure and HLA in healthy donors. Here immunoSEQ multiplex PCR was the method, and the copy in TCRdb shows in-frame clones only, minus some. The table lists roughly 130,000 clones, 84% of them singletons. The specimen sequenced was PBMCs. These receptors were collected from a man aged 45 to 65 in good health and CMV-seronegative. CDR3s include the opening cysteine and the closing phenylalanine or tryptophan. D genes are given only for firm matches. Size is omitted from some rows. Given values are once, few, many or a class for expanded clones.

V: TRBV5-8; size: NA; J: TRBJ2-1; D: NA; CDR3: CASSAGYEQFF; DNA: TGTGCCAGCAGCGCGGGCTATGAGCAGTTCTTC
V: TRBV20-1; size: NA; J: TRBJ2-3; D: NA; CDR3: CSASRSLTQYF; DNA: TGCAGTGCTAGCAGATCGTTGACGCAGTATTTT
V: TRBV7-8; size: NA; J: TRBJ2-7; D: NA; CDR3: CASSPYVTDYEQYF; DNA: TGTGCCAGCAGCCCATATGTGACAGACTACGAGCAGTACTTC
V: TRBV5-6; size: NA; J: TRBJ1-5; D: TRBD1; CDR3: CASSRGTGEMSNQPQHF; DNA: TGTGCCAGCAGCAGGGGGACAGGGGAGATGAGCAATCAGCCCCAGCATTTT
V: TRBV30; size: NA; J: TRBJ2-3; D: NA; CDR3: CAWSSGSGTDTQYF; DNA: TGTGCCTGGAGTTCCGGGAGCGGCACAGATACGCAGTATTTT
V: TRBV5-4; size: few; J: TRBJ1-6; D: NA; CDR3: CASSLNGGGGYNSPLHF; DNA: TGTGCCAGCAGCTTGAACGGGGGGGGTGGATATAATTCACCCCTCCACTTT
V: TRBV5-1; size: once; J: TRBJ2-3; D: NA; CDR3: CASSPMAAEITDTQYF; DNA: TGCGCCAGCAGCCCGATGGCAGCGGAAATCACAGATACGCAGTATTTT
V: TRBV5-4; size: NA; J: TRBJ2-7; D: NA; CDR3: CASSLGGGVEQYF; DNA: TGTGCCAGCAGCTTGGGTGGGGGCGTCGAGCAGTACTTC
V: TRBV6-1; size: once; J: TRBJ2-7; D: TRBD2; CDR3: CASSASGAGGFYEQYF; DNA: TGTGCCAGCAGTGCCTCAGGAGCGGGGGGATTCTACGAGCAGTACTTC
V: TRBV7-6; size: few; J: TRBJ2-2; D: NA; CDR3: CASSLSGLPYPGELFF; DNA: TGTGCCAGCAGCTTATCAGGCCTCCCCTATCCCGGGGAGCTGTTTTTT
V: TRBV30; size: NA; J: TRBJ2-2; D: TRBD2; CDR3: CAWSLWLAGVMDTGELFF; DNA: TGTGCCTGGAGTCTATGGCTAGCGGGGGTTATGGACACCGGGGAGCTGTTTTTT
V: TRBV7-6; size: NA; J: TRBJ2-7; D: NA; CDR3: CASSLRTSGGEQYF; DNA: TGTGCCAGCAGCTTACGAACTAGTGGGGGGGAGCAGTACTTC
V: TRBV7-6; size: NA; J: TRBJ2-7; D: NA; CDR3: CASTGEGEQYF; DNA: TGTGCCAGCACAGGGGAAGGCGAGCAGTACTTC
V: TRBV4-1; size: NA; J: TRBJ2-1; D: TRBD1; CDR3: CASTGVPGQGNNEQFF; DNA: TGCGCCAGCACCGGGGTACCGGGACAGGGTAATAATGAGCAGTTCTTC
V: TRBV2; size: NA; J: TRBJ2-1; D: NA; CDR3: CASKTDNEQFF; DNA: TGTGCCAGCAAGACAGACAATGAGCAGTTCTTC
V: TRBV11-1; size: NA; J: TRBJ2-1; D: TRBD2; CDR3: CASSPWTSGDEQFF; DNA: TGTGCCAGCAGCCCATGGACTAGCGGGGATGAGCAGTTCTTC
V: TRBV4-3; size: NA; J: TRBJ2-1; D: TRBD1; CDR3: CASSQDILRDRYNEQFF; DNA: TGCGCCAGCAGCCAGGACATTCTGAGGGACAGATACAATGAGCAGTTCTTC
V: TRBV6-1; size: NA; J: TRBJ2-2; D: NA; CDR3: CASSEVQGGTGELFF; DNA: TGTGCCAGCAGTGAAGTCCAGGGGGGTACCGGGGAGCTGTTTTTT
V: TRBV15; size: NA; J: TRBJ2-1; D: TRBD1; CDR3: CATSSDRESEQFF; DNA: TGTGCCACCAGCAGTGACAGGGAAAGTGAGCAGTTCTTC
V: TRBV7-3; size: NA; J: TRBJ2-5; D: TRBD1; CDR3: CASSLGQGAGETQYF; DNA: TGTGCCAGCAGCTTGGGACAGGGGGCCGGGGAGACCCAGTACTTC
V: TRBV6-4; size: NA; J: TRBJ2-3; D: NA; CDR3: CASSAGTSTDTQYF; DNA: TGTGCCAGCAGTGCCGGGACTAGCACAGATACGCAGTATTTT